The clone carrying this T cell receptor (beta chain) was counted a few times. Its antigen is not identified. Trimming took off 2 bases at V and 0 bases at J, with 12 bases between the two ends. Looked up from germline, CDR1 is SGHRS and CDR2 is YFSETQ. The CDR3 contains 15 residues. These data come from a study of blood T cells in healthy people across ages. Study-wide findings and caveats: Unsorted PBMCs ruled out conclusive naive versus antigen-experienced comparison. Shifts in expanded clonotypes may have been confounded by donor CMV status, which was unknown.

Each sample used at least 6 million PBMCs. Then a second PCR, running roughly 7 to 11 cycles, was carried out with a sample-barcoded 5' primer and a J-beta primer mix. MiXCR, applied by TCRdb to the 5' RACE reads, yields one record per CDR3 protein. The repertoire holds about 800,000 distinct CDR3 sequences, with 58% as singletons. This sequence was found in a man aged 30-40 years in good health. The specimen sequenced was blood. V gene TRBV5-1 combines with J gene TRBJ2-7; maybe TRBD2 (5 bases). CDR3 region: CASSFAEASSYEQYF. The CDR3 DNA reads as TGCGCCAGCAGCTTTGCGGAGGCAAGCTCCTACGAGCAGTACTTC. Full variable domain (remainder filled in from reference TRBV5-1 and TRBJ2-7): KAGVTQTPRYLIKTRGQQVTLSCSPISGHRSVSWYQQTPGQGLQFLFEYFSETQRNKGNFPGRFSGRQFSNSRSEMNVSTLELGDSALYLCASSFAEASSYEQYFGPGTRLTVT.